This T cell receptor (beta chain) emerged from a study of T cells in Graves' hyperthyroidism and ophthalmopathy. Per the germline V gene, CDR1 is MDHEN and CDR2 is SYDVKM. This CDR3 region has 17 residues. The ends were cut back, 6 bases at V and 3 bases at J, with 21 bases in the middle. The TCR beta CDR3 regions underwent amplification using RNA transcripts as the source. The primer set for the first-round RT-PCR of the TCR CDR3 was HTBI. TCRdb recomputed calls from the multiplex PCR reads with MiXCR, one row per CDR3 protein. The table includes hundreds of thousands of distinct CDR3 sequences, 12% to 15% detected once. Whole-study results and caveats: Blood shared most expanded thyroid clonotypes above 0.001. It was a median around seven months before onset that the model predicted ophthalmopathy.

Orbital computed tomography, thyroid ultrasound, serum thyroxine and TRAb, and clinical symptoms together informed the diagnoses. This clonotype turned up a few times. No antigen is known for it. The sample was blood. The chain recombines TRBV28 with TRBJ2-1; the D is unclear. The origin of this receptor is a woman aged 18-29 years with Graves' hyperthyroidism. The CDR3 loop is CASSPLLPSRSYNEQFF. For the CDR3, the DNA is TGTGCCAGCAGCCCCCTCTTACCGAGCCGGAGCTACAATGAGCAGTTCTTC.